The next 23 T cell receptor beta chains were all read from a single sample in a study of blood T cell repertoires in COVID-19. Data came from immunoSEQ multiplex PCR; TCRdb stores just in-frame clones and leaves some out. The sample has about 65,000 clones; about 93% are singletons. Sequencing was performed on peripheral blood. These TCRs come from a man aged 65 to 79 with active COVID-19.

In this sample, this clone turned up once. Written as DNA, the CDR3 is TGTGCCAGCAGTTACTCGAGTATACAAGAGACCCAGTACTTC. This codes for CASSYSSIQETQYF. The chain carries TRBV6-5 and TRBJ2-5, with D uncertain. The CDR3 contains 14 residues. V was clipped by 0 bases and J by 2 bases, with 7 bases between them. From germline, CDR1 is MNHEY and CDR2 SVGAGI.

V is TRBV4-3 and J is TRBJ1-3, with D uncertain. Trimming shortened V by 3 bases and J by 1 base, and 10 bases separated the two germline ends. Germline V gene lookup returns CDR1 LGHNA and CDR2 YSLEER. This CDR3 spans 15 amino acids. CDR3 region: CASSQKASSGNTIYF. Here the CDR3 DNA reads TGCGCCAGCAGCCAGAAAGCCTCGTCTGGAAACACCATATATTTT.

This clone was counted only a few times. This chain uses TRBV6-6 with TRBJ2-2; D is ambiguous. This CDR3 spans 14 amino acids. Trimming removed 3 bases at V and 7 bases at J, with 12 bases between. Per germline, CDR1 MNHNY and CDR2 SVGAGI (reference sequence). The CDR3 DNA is TGTGCCAGCAGTTATGGCAGGTCAAGCGGGGAGCTGTTTTTT. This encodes CASSYGRSSGELFF.

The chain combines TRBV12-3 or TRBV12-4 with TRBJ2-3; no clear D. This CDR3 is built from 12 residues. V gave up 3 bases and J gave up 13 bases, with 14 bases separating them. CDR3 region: CASSFLRRREYF. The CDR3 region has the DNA TGTGCCAGCAGTTTTCTCCGTCGTAGAGAGTATTTT.

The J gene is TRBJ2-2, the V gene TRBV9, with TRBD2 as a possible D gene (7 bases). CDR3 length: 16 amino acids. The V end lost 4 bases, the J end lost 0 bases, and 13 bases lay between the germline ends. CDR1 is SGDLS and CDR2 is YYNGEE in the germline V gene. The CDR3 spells CASSPKGGANTGELFF. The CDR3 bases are TGTGCCAGCAGCCCAAAGGGGGGGGCGAACACCGGGGAGCTGTTTTTT.

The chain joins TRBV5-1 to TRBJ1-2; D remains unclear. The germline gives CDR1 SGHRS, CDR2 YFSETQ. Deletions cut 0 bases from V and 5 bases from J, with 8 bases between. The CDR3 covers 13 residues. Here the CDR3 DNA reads TGCGCCAGCAGCTTGGGTCAGATTTATGGCTACACCTTC. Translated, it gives CASSLGQIYGYTF.

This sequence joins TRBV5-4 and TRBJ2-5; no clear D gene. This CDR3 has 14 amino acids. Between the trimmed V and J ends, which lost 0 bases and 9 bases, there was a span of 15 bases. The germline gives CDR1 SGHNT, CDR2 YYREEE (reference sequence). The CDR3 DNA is TGTGCCAGCAGCTTGGTAGGCCCCAGTCAGGCCCAGTACTTC. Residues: CASSLVGPSQAQYF.

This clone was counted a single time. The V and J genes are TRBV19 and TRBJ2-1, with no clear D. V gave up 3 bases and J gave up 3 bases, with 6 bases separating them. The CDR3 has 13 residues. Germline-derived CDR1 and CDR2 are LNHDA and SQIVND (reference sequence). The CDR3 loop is CASSIASYNEQFF. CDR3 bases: TGTGCCAGTAGTATCGCGAGCTACAATGAGCAGTTCTTC.

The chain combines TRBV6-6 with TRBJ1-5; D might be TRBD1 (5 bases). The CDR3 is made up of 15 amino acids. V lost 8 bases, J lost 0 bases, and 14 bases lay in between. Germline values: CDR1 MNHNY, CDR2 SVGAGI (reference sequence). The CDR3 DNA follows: TGTGCCAGCCAAAGGTTAGGGGTTAGCAATCAGCCCCAGCATTTT. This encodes CASQRLGVSNQPQHF.

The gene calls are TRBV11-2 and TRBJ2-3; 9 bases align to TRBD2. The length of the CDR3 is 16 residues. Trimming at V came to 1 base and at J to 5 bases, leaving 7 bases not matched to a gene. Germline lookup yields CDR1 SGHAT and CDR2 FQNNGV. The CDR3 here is CASSLGFGGGGDTQYF. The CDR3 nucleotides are TGTGCCAGCAGCTTAGGGTTTGGCGGGGGGGGAGATACGCAGTATTTT.

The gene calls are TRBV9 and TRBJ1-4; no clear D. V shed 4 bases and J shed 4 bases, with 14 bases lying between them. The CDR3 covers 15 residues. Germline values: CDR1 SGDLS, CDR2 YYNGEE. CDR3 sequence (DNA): TGTGCCAGCAGCCCACTTGGCGGGCTTAATGAAAAACTGTTTTTT. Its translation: CASSPLGGLNEKLFF.

The CDR3 sequence: CASSTGGVGQPQHF. CDR3 coding DNA: TGTGCCAGCAGCACCGGGGGGGTCGGGCAGCCCCAGCATTTT. The chain combines TRBV6-6 with TRBJ1-5; D may be TRBD1 (5 bases). CDR1 is MNHNY, CDR2 SVGAGI, per germline (reference sequence). Trimming left V 6 bases short and J 7 bases short, with 16 bases between. CDR3 length equals 14 residues.

In DNA form, the CDR3 reads TGTGCCAGCAGTGTATTGTCTGGGAGCAATGAAAAACTGTTTTTT. Protein: CASSVLSGSNEKLFF. The gene calls are TRBV2 and TRBJ1-4; D not certain. Germline-derived CDR1 and CDR2 are SNHLY and FYNNEI. V gave up 4 bases and J gave up 5 bases, with 14 bases separating them. The CDR3 is 15 residues long.

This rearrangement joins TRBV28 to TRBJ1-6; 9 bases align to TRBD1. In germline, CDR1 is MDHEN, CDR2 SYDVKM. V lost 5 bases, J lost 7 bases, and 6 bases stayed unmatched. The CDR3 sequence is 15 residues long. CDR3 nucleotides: TGTGCCAGCAGTGGGGGACAGGGCGAAAATTCACCCCTCCACTTT. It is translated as CASSGGQGENSPLHF.

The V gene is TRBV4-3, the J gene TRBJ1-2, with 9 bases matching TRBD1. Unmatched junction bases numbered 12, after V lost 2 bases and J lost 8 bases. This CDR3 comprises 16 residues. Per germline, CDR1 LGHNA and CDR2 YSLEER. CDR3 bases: TGCGCCAGCAGCCAATCTACCGCCGGGACAGGGTACGGCTACACCTTC. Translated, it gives CASSQSTAGTGYGYTF.

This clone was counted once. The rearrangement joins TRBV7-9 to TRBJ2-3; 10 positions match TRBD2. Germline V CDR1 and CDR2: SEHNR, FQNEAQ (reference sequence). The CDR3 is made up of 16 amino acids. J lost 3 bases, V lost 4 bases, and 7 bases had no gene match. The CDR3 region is CASSSNSGGLTDTQYF. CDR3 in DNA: TGTGCCAGCAGCTCGAATAGCGGGGGGCTGACAGATACGCAGTATTTT.

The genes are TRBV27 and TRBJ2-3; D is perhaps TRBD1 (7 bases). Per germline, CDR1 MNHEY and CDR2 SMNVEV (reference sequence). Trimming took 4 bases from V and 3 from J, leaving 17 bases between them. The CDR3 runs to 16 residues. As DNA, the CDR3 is TGTGCCAGCAGTTCCACTACGACAGGGAGGACAGATACGCAGTATTTT. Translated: CASSSTTTGRTDTQYF.

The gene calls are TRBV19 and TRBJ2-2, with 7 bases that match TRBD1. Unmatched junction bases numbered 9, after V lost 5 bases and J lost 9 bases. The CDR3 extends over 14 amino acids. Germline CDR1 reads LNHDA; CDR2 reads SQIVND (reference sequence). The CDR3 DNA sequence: TGTGCCAGTAGTTCAGGACAGGCTCCTTGGGAGCTGTTTTTT. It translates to CASSSGQAPWELFF.

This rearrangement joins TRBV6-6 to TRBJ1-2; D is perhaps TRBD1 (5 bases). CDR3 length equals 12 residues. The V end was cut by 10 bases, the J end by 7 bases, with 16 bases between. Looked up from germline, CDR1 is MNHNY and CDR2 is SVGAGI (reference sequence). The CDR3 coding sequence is TGTGCCACCGGAGATCCAGGGTTTGGCTACACCTTC. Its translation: CATGDPGFGYTF.

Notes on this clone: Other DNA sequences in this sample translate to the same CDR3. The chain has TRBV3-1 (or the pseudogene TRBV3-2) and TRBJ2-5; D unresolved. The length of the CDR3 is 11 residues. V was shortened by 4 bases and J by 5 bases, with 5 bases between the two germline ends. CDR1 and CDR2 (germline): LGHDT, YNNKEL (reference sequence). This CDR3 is CASSLRETQYF. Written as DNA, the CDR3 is TGTGCCAGCAGCCTACGGGAGACCCAGTACTTC.

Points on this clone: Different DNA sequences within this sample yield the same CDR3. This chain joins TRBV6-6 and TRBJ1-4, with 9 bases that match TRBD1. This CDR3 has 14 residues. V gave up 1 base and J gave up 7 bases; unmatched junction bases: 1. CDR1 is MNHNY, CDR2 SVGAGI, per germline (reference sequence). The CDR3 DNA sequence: TGTGCCAGCAGTTACTTGGACAGGGGTGAAAAACTGTTTTTT. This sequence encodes CASSYLDRGEKLFF.

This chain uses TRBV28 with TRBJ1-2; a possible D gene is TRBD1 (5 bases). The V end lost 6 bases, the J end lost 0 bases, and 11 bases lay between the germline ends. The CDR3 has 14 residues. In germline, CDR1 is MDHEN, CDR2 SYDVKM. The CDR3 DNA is TGTGCCAGCAGCCGCAGGGTTCCTAACTATGGCTACACCTTC. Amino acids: CASSRRVPNYGYTF.

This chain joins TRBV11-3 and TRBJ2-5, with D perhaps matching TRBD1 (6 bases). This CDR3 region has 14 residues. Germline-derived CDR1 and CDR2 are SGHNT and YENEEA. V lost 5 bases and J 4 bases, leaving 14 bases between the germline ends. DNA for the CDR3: TGTGCCAGCAGCAACAGGGATAGTTTAGAGACCCAGTACTTC. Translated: CASSNRDSLETQYF.